The rows below give T cell receptor beta chains drawn from one sample of a study of blood T cell repertoires in COVID-19. The protocol was immunoSEQ multiplex PCR, while the TCRdb copy is restricted to in-frame clones and leaves out a portion. This sample has fewer than 45,000 clones, with over 70% found just once. Sequencing was done on a sample of peripheral blood. These receptors originate from a woman in her thirties or forties with acute or convalescent COVID-19. CDR3s include the opening cysteine and the closing phenylalanine or tryptophan. The D gene is left open where the match is weak. Some rows have no size entry. The others give once, few or many, or a class for an expanded clone.

clone_size	v_call	d_call	j_call	cdr3_nt	cdr3_aa
.	TRBV19	.	TRBJ1-1	TGTGCCAGTGTAAGACAGATTAACACTGAAGCTTTCTTT	CASVRQINTEAFF
.	TRBV12-3/TRBV12-4	.	TRBJ1-1	TGTGCCAGCAGTGTGGTGGAGGGCACTGAAGCTTTCTTT	CASSVVEGTEAFF
.	TRBV28	TRBD2	TRBJ2-3	TGTGCCAGCCTGCCCGGAGGACTAGCGGGGGGCAGCACAGATACGCAGTATTTT	CASLPGGLAGGSTDTQYF
few	TRBV27	TRBD1	TRBJ2-5	TGTGCCAGCAGTTTTTTAAGGACAGGTGGGGGCCAAGAGACCCAGTACTTC	CASSFLRTGGGQETQYF
few	TRBV3-1/TRBV3-2	TRBD1	TRBJ2-7	TGTGCCAGCAGCCGAGACAGGGTCTACGAGCAGTACTTC	CASSRDRVYEQYF
.	TRBV3-1/TRBV3-2	.	TRBJ1-2	TGTGCCAGCAGCCACCTGCGTGGGGGCCACTATGGCTACACCTTC	CASSHLRGGHYGYTF
.	TRBV5-1	.	TRBJ2-1	TGCGCCAGCAGCTTGATGGGAGACTACAATGAGCAGTTCTTC	CASSLMGDYNEQFF
.	TRBV3-1/TRBV3-2	TRBD1	TRBJ2-3	TGTGCCAGCAGCCAGGGACAGCCTCAGGATACGCAGTATTTT	CASSQGQPQDTQYF
.	TRBV28	TRBD1	TRBJ1-6	TGTGCCAGCAGTCCCTCCGGGACAGTAAATTCACCCCTCCACTTT	CASSPSGTVNSPLHF
once	TRBV4-2	.	TRBJ2-7	TGTGCCAGCAGCCAAGGGGCAGGGGACTACGAGCAGTACTTC	CASSQGAGDYEQYF
.	TRBV6-5	TRBD2	TRBJ2-5	TGTGCCAGCAGTTACTCAGCGGGGGGGCTTCAAGAGACCCAGTACTTC	CASSYSAGGLQETQYF
.	TRBV5-1	.	TRBJ2-7	TGCGCCAGCAGCTTGTCCGTAGGACAGATTACCGAGCAGTACTTC	CASSLSVGQITEQYF
.	TRBV5-6	.	TRBJ2-3	TGTGCCAGCAGCTCCACAGGGGAGGGCACAGATACGCAGTATTTT	CASSSTGEGTDTQYF
.	TRBV19	.	TRBJ1-1	TGTGCCAGTAGTATAGGAGGCAGATTGAACACTGAAGCTTTCTTT	CASSIGGRLNTEAFF
.	TRBV20-1	.	TRBJ1-1	TGCAGTGCTCCTCGACAGATAGGAGCTTTCTTT	CSAPRQIGAFF
.	TRBV12-3/TRBV12-4	.	TRBJ1-2	TGTGCCAGCATCCTTGGGGGAGGGTATGGCTACACCTTC	CASILGGGYGYTF
.	TRBV29-1	TRBD2	TRBJ2-3	TGCAGCGTTGGAACTAGCGGCACAGATACGCAGTATTTT	CSVGTSGTDTQYF
.	TRBV28	.	TRBJ1-5	TGTGCCATATCGGCCATCCCAGGGGAATATAACAATCAGCCCCAGCATTTT	CAISAIPGEYNNQPQHF
.	TRBV5-8	TRBD2	TRBJ2-1	TGTGCCAGCAGTAACGGACTAGCGGTAGATTCCTACAATGAGCAGTTCTTC	CASSNGLAVDSYNEQFF
.	TRBV7-3	.	TRBJ2-5	TGTGCCAGCAGCTTAAGTCCTAGCAAAGAGACCCAGTACTTC	CASSLSPSKETQYF
.	TRBV18	.	TRBJ1-3	TGTGCCAGCATGGACAGTAGCTCTGGAAACACCATATATTTT	CASMDSSSGNTIYF
.	TRBV19	TRBD1	TRBJ1-2	TGTGCCAGTAGCTCCCAGACAGGGGAGTTCTATGGCTACACCTTC	CASSSQTGEFYGYTF
.	TRBV7-9	TRBD1	TRBJ2-7	TGTGCCAGCAGCTGGGGACAGGGAAGCTACGAGCAGTACTTC	CASSWGQGSYEQYF
.	TRBV6-5	TRBD2	TRBJ2-7	TGTGCCAGCAACCGACCGGGACTAGCGGCCTACGAGCAGTACTTC	CASNRPGLAAYEQYF
once	TRBV5-6	TRBD1	TRBJ1-2	TGTGCCAGCAGCACGACAGGGGCGGTTTATGGCTACACCTTC	CASSTTGAVYGYTF
once	TRBV2	TRBD2	TRBJ2-3	TGTGCCAGCAGTGAGCGGGGAACGGGGGGGACAGATACGCAGTATTTT	CASSERGTGGTDTQYF
.	TRBV7-2	TRBD2	TRBJ2-4	TGTGCCAGCAGCTTACTTAGCGGGGGAGACATTCAGTACTTC	CASSLLSGGDIQYF
.	TRBV7-2	TRBD2	TRBJ2-1	TGTGCCAGCAGCTTAGAAGGGACTAGCGGGGGCTATGAGCAGTTCTTC	CASSLEGTSGGYEQFF
.	TRBV5-4	.	TRBJ1-6	TGTGCCAGCAGCCAGGACAGCCGGAATTCACCCCTCCACTTT	CASSQDSRNSPLHF
once	TRBV4-3	TRBD1	TRBJ2-2	TGCGCCAGCAGCCAGACAGGGGCCAACACCGGGGAGCTGTTTTTT	CASSQTGANTGELFF
.	TRBV7-6	.	TRBJ1-3	TGTGCCAGCAGCTTAGTAAAGGGGATAGGTCCTGGAAACACCATATATTTT	CASSLVKGIGPGNTIYF
.	TRBV19	TRBD2	TRBJ2-1	TGTGCCAGTAGTCCTCCCTCGGCTAGCGGTAATGAGCAGTTCTTC	CASSPPSASGNEQFF
.	TRBV7-3	.	TRBJ1-6	TGTGCCAGCAGCCCCCCTGCAGGGCCCCTCCACTTT	CASSPPAGPLHF
.	TRBV5-1	TRBD2	TRBJ2-5	TGCGCCAGCAGCCCGAGGACTAAGCGGGGGCCCCAAGAGACCCAGTACTTC	CASSPRTKRGPQETQYF
few	TRBV9	TRBD2	TRBJ2-7	TGTGCCAGCAGCGCTGGGACTAGCGGCCCCTACGAGCAGTACTTC	CASSAGTSGPYEQYF
.	TRBV5-1	TRBD1	TRBJ2-7	TGCGCCAGCAGCCGGGACAGTTTTTCCTACGAGCAGTACTTC	CASSRDSFSYEQYF
.	TRBV28	TRBD1	TRBJ2-7	TGTGCCAGCAGTTTAGGCGGGCAGGGGGTCCCCCCCTACGAGCAGTACTTC	CASSLGGQGVPPYEQYF
.	TRBV18	.	TRBJ1-2	TGTGCCAGCTCACCCGCCGGTGGCTACACCTTC	CASSPAGGYTF
.	TRBV2	TRBD1	TRBJ2-7	TGTGCCAGCCGGGACAGGTCGTCCCTAGCAGCTTACGAGCAGTACTTC	CASRDRSSLAAYEQYF
few	TRBV5-8	.	TRBJ1-6	TGTGCCAGCAGCCGAGGGGGGGACCCGAGTGGTTCACCCCTCCACTTT	CASSRGGDPSGSPLHF
once	TRBV29-1	TRBD1	TRBJ2-1	TGCAGCGTCCAGACAGGGACTGAGCAGTTCTTC	CSVQTGTEQFF
once	TRBV28	.	TRBJ2-2	TGTGCCAGCTCTATCGGCGGGAACACCGGGGAGCTGTTTTTT	CASSIGGNTGELFF
.	TRBV6-6	TRBD1	TRBJ1-6	TGTGCCAGCAGTAATGCCGGGACAGACCTAATTGGACCCCTCCACTTT	CASSNAGTDLIGPLHF
.	TRBV7-2	TRBD1	TRBJ1-2	TGTGCCAGCAGCGGACAGACAGGGATTGGCTATGGCTACACCTTC	CASSGQTGIGYGYTF
.	TRBV7-2	.	TRBJ1-5	TGTGCCAGCAGCTTAGCGGCCCAGGGCGCTTTGCAGCCCCAGCATTTT	CASSLAAQGALQPQHF
.	TRBV7-2	.	TRBJ2-2	TGTGCCAGCAGCTTAGTTTCCGGGGTGAACACCGGGGAGCTGTTTTTT	CASSLVSGVNTGELFF
.	TRBV7-9	.	TRBJ2-5	TGTGCCAGCAGCTCCCCGACAGCGAGAGAGACCCAGTACTTC	CASSSPTARETQYF
.	TRBV19	.	TRBJ2-2	TGTGCCAGTAGTATGGTGGGAGACAGGTCCATCTTCGCCGGGGAGCTGTTTTTT	CASSMVGDRSIFAGELFF